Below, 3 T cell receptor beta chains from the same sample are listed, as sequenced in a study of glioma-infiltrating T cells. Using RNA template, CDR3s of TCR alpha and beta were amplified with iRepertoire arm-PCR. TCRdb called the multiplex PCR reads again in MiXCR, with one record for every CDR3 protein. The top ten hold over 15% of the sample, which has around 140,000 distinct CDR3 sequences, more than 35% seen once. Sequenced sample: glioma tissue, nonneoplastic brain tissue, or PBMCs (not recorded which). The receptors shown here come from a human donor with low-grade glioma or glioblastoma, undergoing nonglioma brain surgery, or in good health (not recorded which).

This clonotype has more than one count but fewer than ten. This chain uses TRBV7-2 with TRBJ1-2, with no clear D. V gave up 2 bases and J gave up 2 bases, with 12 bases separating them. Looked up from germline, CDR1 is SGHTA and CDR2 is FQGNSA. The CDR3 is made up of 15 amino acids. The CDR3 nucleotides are TGTGCCAGCAGCTTACTACCCAGGACCAACTATGGCTACACCTTC. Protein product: CASSLLPRTNYGYTF. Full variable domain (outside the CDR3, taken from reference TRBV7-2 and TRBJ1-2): GAGVSQSPSNKVTEKGKDVELRCDPISGHTALYWYRQSLGQGLEFLIYFQGNSAPDKSGLPSDRFSAERTGGSVSTLTIQRTQQEDSAVYLCASSLLPRTNYGYTFGSGTRLTVV.

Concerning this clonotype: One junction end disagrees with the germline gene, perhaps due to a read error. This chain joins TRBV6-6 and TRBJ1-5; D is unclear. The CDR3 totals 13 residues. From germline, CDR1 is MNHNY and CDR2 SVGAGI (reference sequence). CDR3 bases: TGTGCCAGCAGATCCAATGAGAATCCGCCCCAGCATTTT. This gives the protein CASRSNENPPQHF.

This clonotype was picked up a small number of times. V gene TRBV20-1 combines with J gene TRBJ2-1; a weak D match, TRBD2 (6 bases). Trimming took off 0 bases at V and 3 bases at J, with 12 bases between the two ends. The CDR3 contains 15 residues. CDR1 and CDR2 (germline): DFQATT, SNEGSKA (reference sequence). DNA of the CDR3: TGCAGTGCTAGAGATCCAGGAGGGATCTACAATGAGCAGTTCTTC. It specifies CSARDPGGIYNEQFF.